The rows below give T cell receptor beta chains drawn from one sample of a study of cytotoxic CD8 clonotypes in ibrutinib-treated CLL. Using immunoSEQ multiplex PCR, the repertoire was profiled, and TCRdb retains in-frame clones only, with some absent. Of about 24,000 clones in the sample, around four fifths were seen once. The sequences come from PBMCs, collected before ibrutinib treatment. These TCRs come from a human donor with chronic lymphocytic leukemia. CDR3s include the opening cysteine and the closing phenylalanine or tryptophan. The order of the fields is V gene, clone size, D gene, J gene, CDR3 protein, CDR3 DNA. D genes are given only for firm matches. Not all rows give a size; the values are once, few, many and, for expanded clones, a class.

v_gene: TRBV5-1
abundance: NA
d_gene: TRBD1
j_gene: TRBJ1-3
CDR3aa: CASSLVGSGQGNTIYF
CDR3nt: TGCGCCAGCAGCTTGGTAGGCTCGGGACAGGGAAACACCATATATTTT

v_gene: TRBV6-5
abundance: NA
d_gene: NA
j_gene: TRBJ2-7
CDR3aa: CASSYGRGREQYF
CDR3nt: TGTGCCAGCAGTTACGGCCGCGGTCGCGAGCAGTACTTC

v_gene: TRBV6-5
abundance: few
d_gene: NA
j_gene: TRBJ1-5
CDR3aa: CASSRGFNQPQHF
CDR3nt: TGTGCCAGCAGTCGAGGGTTCAATCAGCCCCAGCATTTT

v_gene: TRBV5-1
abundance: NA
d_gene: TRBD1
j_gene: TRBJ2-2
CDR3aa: CASSRDRGGTGELFF
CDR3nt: TGCGCCAGCAGCAGGGACAGGGGTGGCACCGGGGAGCTGTTTTTT

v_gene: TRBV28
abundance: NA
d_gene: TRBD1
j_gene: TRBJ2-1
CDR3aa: CASRLLGTGYNEQFF
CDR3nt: TGTGCCAGCAGACTACTGGGGACAGGGTACAATGAGCAGTTCTTC

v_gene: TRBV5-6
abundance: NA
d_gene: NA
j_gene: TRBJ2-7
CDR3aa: CASSLGPDAYEQYF
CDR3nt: TGTGCCAGCAGCTTGGGCCCGGACGCCTACGAGCAGTACTTC

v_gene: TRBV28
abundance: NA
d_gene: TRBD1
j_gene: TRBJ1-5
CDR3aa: CASSPGTGVNQPQHF
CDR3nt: TGTGCCAGCTCGCCCGGGACAGGGGTGAATCAGCCCCAGCATTTT

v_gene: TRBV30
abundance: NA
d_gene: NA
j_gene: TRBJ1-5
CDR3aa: CAWSQGAGQPQHF
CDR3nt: TGTGCCTGGAGTCAAGGGGCAGGACAGCCCCAGCATTTT

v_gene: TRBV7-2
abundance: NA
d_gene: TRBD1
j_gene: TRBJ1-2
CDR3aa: CASSLVATGGDGSYGYTF
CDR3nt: TGTGCCAGCAGCTTAGTGGCGACAGGGGGCGATGGTAGCTATGGCTACACCTTC

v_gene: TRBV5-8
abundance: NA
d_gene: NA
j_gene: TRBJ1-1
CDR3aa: CASSFPKFLPGLYAEAFF
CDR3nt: TGTGCCAGCAGCTTCCCGAAATTTTTGCCTGGCCTATACGCTGAAGCTTTCTTT

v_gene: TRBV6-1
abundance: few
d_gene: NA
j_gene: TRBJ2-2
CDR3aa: CASRATGSGELFF
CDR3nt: TGTGCCAGCAGGGCTACAGGCTCCGGGGAGCTGTTTTTT

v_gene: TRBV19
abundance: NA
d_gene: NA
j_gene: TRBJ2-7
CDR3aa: CASTSGGTSGYEQYF
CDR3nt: NA

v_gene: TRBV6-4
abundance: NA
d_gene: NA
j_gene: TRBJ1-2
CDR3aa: CASSDPKGLPYGYTF
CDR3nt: TGTGCCAGCAGTGACCCCAAGGGACTTCCCTATGGCTACACCTTC

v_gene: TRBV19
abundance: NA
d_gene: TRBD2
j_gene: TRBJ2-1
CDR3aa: CASSSLAGGDNEQFF
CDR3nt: TGTGCCAGTAGTTCACTAGCGGGAGGGGACAATGAGCAGTTCTTC

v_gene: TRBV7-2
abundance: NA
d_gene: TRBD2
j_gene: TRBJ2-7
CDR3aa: CASSFYSAGGSYEQYF
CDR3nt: TGTGCCAGCAGCTTTTATTCGGCGGGAGGATCCTACGAGCAGTACTTC

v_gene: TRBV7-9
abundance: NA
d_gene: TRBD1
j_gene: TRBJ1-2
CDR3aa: CASSPDRGYGYTF
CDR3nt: TGTGCCAGCAGCCCGGACAGGGGGTATGGCTACACCTTC

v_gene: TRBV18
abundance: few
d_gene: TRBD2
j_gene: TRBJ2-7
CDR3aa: CASQRLAGYEQYF
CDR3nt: TGTGCCAGCCAAAGACTAGCGGGCTACGAGCAGTACTTC

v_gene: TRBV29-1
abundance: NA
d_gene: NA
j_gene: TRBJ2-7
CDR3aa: CSALDRRTYEQYF
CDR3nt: TGCAGCGCCCTTGACAGGCGTACCTACGAGCAGTACTTC

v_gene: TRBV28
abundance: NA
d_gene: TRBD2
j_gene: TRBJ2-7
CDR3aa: CASSLTSGSYEQYF
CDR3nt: TGTGCCAGCAGTTTGACTAGCGGGAGTTACGAGCAGTACTTC

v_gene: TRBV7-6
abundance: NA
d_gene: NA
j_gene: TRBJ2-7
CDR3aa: CASSPLARSEQYF
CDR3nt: TGTGCCAGCAGCCCTCTTGCGCGTAGCGAGCAGTACTTC

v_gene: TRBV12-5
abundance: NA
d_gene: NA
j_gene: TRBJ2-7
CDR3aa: CASGLARAGGQYF
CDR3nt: TGTGCTAGTGGTTTGGCAAGGGCTGGGGGGCAGTACTTC

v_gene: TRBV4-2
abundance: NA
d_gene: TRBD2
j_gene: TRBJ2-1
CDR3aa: CASSPTGTSGSDEQFF
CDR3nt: TGTGCCAGCAGCCCTACCGGGACTAGCGGGAGTGATGAGCAGTTCTTC

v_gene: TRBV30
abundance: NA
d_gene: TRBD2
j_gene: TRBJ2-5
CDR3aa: CAWSVLTSGRKTQYF
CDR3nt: TGTGCCTGGAGTGTCTTGACTAGCGGGAGGAAGACCCAGTACTTC

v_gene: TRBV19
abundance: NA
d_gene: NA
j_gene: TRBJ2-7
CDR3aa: CASSMKGGEQYF
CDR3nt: TGTGCCAGTAGTATGAAGGGTGGCGAGCAGTACTTC

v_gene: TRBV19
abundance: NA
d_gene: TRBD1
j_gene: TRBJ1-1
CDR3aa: CASSNDRANTEAFF
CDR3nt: TGTGCCAGTAGTAATGACAGGGCCAACACTGAAGCTTTCTTT

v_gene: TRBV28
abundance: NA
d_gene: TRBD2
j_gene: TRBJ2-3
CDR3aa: CASSFGREDTQYF
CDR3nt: TGTGCCAGCAGTTTCGGGAGGGAAGATACGCAGTATTTT

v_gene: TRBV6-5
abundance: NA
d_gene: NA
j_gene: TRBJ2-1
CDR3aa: CASKTPGIYEQFF
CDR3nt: TGTGCCAGCAAGACTCCGGGGATCTATGAGCAGTTCTTC

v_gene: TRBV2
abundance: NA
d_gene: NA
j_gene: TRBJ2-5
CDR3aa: CASSELVTQQNQYF
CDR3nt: TGTGCCAGCAGTGAATTGGTGACGCAGCAAAACCAGTACTTC

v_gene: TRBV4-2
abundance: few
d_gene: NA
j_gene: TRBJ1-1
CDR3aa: CASSQQVNTEAFF
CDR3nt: TGTGCCAGCAGCCAACAGGTCAACACTGAAGCTTTCTTT

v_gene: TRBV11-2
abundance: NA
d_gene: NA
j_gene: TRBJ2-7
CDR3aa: CASSNGRSYEQYF
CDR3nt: TGTGCCAGCAGCAACGGACGGTCCTACGAGCAGTACTTC

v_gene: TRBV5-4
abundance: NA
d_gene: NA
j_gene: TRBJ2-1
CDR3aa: CASSAREGSNEQFF
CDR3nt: TGTGCCAGCAGCGCTAGGGAAGGTTCGAATGAGCAGTTCTTC

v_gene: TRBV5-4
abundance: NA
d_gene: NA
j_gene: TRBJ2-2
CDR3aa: CASSGTRDKYTGELFF
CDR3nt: TGTGCCAGCAGCGGGACCCGGGACAAGTACACCGGGGAGCTGTTTTTT

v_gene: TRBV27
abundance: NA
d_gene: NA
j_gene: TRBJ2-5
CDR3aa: CASSLGGSTGTQYF
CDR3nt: TGTGCCAGCAGTTTAGGAGGGAGCACCGGGACCCAGTACTTC

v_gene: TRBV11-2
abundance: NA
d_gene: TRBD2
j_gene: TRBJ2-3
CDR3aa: CASSLLASGNTDTQYF
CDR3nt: TGTGCCAGCAGCTTATTGGCTAGCGGGAACACAGATACGCAGTATTTT

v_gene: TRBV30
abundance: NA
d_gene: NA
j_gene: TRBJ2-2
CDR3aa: CAWSFLGGNGELFF
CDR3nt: TGTGCCTGGAGTTTTCTGGGGGGAAACGGGGAGCTGTTTTTT

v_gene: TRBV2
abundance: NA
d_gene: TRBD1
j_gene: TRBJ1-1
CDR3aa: CASSWGQGGAFF
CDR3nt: TGTGCCAGCAGTTGGGGACAGGGGGGGGCTTTCTTT

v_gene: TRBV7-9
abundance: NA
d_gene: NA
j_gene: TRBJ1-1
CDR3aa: CASSLEGARDEAFF
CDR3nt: TGTGCCAGCAGCTTAGAAGGCGCCAGGGATGAAGCTTTCTTT

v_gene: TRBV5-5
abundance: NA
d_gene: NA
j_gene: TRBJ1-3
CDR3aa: CASSLGQDISTIYF
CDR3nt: TGTGCCAGCAGCTTGGGACAGGACATATCGACCATATATTTT

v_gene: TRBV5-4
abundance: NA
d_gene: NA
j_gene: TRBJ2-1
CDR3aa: CASSLKGGGINEQFF
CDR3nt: TGTGCCAGCAGCTTGAAGGGGGGGGGCATCAATGAGCAGTTCTTC

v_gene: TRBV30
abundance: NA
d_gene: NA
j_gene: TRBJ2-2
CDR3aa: CAWSAYPGELFF
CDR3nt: TGTGCCTGGAGCGCGTATCCCGGGGAGCTGTTTTTT

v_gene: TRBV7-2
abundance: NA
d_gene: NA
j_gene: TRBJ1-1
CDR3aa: CASSLEMNTEAFF
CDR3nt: TGTGCCAGCAGCTTAGAAATGAACACTGAAGCTTTCTTT

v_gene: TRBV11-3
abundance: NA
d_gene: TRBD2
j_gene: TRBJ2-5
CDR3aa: CASSLTSGSISETQYF
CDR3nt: TGTGCCAGCAGCTTGACTAGCGGGAGTATTTCTGAGACCCAGTACTTC